Below, 29 T cell receptor beta chains from the same sample are listed, as sequenced in a study of patients and donors after allogeneic stem cell transplantation. TCRdb processed the RT-PCR reads anew with MiXCR; each CDR3 protein has one entry. This repertoire shows approximately 200,000 distinct CDR3 sequences, about 40% found once; its top ten account for 33%. The material sequenced was blood, either unsorted or a sorted T cell fraction (not recorded which). Source of these receptors: a human donor who was either an allogeneic HSCT recipient or a stem cell or donor lymphocyte infusion donor (not recorded which). It is not recorded whose cells these are; they may come from a transplant donor.

J is TRBJ1-1 and V is TRBV2; D not certain. This CDR3 has 12 amino acids. Trimming removed 11 bases from V and 11 bases from J, with 21 bases in between. In germline, CDR1 is SNHLY, CDR2 FYNNEI. CDR3 nucleotide sequence: TGTGCCGGGTGGGCAGAAGGTTGGGTGGCTTTCTTT. The encoded protein is CAGWAEGWVAFF.

This clonotype has only a few counts. This chain links TRBV20-1 with TRBJ2-7; maybe TRBD1 (5 bases). Germline lookup yields CDR1 DFQATT and CDR2 SNEGSKA (reference sequence). V lost 3 bases and J lost 0, with 12 bases in between. This CDR3 spans 14 amino acids. The CDR3 nucleotides are TGCAGTGCTAGCGACAGCTTTAGCTCCTACGAGCAGTACTTC. Protein: CSASDSFSSYEQYF.

CDR3 nucleotide sequence: TGTGCCAGCAGGCCGGCGGGACAAACTGAAGCTTTCTTT. Protein sequence: CASRPAGQTEAFF. The chain couples TRBV5-8 to TRBJ1-1, with TRBD1 as a possible D gene (6 bases). This CDR3 is built from 13 residues. Trimming took off 5 bases at V and 5 bases at J, with 13 bases between the two ends. Germline CDR1 is SGHTS and CDR2 is YDEGEE.

This clonotype was detected a few times. The V and J genes are TRBV7-3 and TRBJ1-1; no firm D call. CDR3 length: 13 amino acids. V lost 1 base to trimming and J lost 7 bases, with 10 bases between them. Germline V gives CDR1 SGHTA, CDR2 FQGTGA. The CDR3 DNA reads TGTGCCAGCAGCTTAAGTTCAGGCAGTGAAGCTTTCTTT. This translates into CASSLSSGSEAFF.

The chain has TRBV27 and TRBJ1-2; D is undetermined. The CDR3 totals 15 residues. V was trimmed by 4 bases and J by 4 bases, leaving 16 bases between them. CDR1 and CDR2 (germline): MNHEY, SMNVEV (reference sequence). The CDR3 sequence is CASSWEYGSAYGYTF. In nucleotides, the CDR3 is TGTGCCAGCAGTTGGGAGTACGGATCTGCCTATGGCTACACCTTC.

CDR3 nucleotide sequence: TGCAGTGCTAGAGGTCAGACTAGCAATCAGCCCCAGCATTTT. This codes for CSARGQTSNQPQHF. The chain carries TRBV20-1 and TRBJ1-5; D is unclear. The CDR3 contains 14 residues. Deletions cut 1 base from V and 0 bases from J, with 7 bases between. Germline V gives CDR1 DFQATT, CDR2 SNEGSKA (reference sequence).

This clonotype was seen just once. This rearrangement joins TRBV6-5 to TRBJ2-7; TRBD1 is a possible D gene (5 bases). The CDR3 contains 15 residues. Looked up from germline, CDR1 is MNHEY and CDR2 is SVGAGI. V shed 7 bases and J shed 2 bases, with 18 bases lying between them. For the CDR3, the DNA is TGTGCCAGCAATACACTACGGCAGGGTACCTACGAGCAGTACTTC. Translation gives CASNTLRQGTYEQYF.

This chain uses TRBV12-3 or TRBV12-4 with TRBJ2-1; no reliable D call. The V end was cut by 3 bases, the J end by 4 bases, with 10 bases between. The CDR3 is made up of 14 amino acids. This CDR3 is CASSFEPRYNEQFF. The CDR3 nucleotides are TGTGCCAGCAGTTTTGAGCCCCGATACAATGAGCAGTTCTTC.

The CDR3 DNA sequence: TGCAGCGCCAGCGGCCCGAGAAACAGAGGAGCTAACAATGAAAAACTGTTTTTT. Protein product: CSASGPRNRGANNEKLFF. This chain joins TRBV29-1 and TRBJ1-4; D remains ambiguous. Germline V gene lookup returns CDR1 SQVTM and CDR2 ANQGSEA. The CDR3 runs 18 residues. V dropped 7 bases and J dropped 5 bases, with 29 bases sitting between them.

The V and J genes are TRBV29-1 and TRBJ2-1; 7 bases align to TRBD1. Looked up from germline, CDR1 is SQVTM and CDR2 is ANQGSEA. The CDR3 covers 14 residues. V gave up 4 bases and J gave up 0 bases; unmatched junction bases: 3. This CDR3 reads CSVVAGGSYNEQFF. In DNA, the CDR3 is TGCAGCGTTGTGGCAGGGGGCTCCTACAATGAGCAGTTCTTC.

This clonotype has a handful of counts. V gene TRBV30 combines with J gene TRBJ1-5, with D maybe TRBD1 (5 bases). CDR3 length: 15 residues. Trimming left V 0 bases short and J 0 bases short, with 9 bases between. Looked up from germline, CDR1 is GTSNPN and CDR2 is SVGIG (reference sequence). DNA for the CDR3: TGTGCCTGGAGTGTAGGCGGGGCTAGCAATCAGCCCCAGCATTTT. This codes for CAWSVGGASNQPQHF.

This rearrangement joins TRBV5-1 to TRBJ2-7; 8 nucleotides align to TRBD1. This CDR3 spans 13 amino acids. V was clipped by 0 bases and J by 6 bases; unmatched bases: 2. The germline V gene has CDR1 SGHRS and CDR2 YFSETQ. The CDR3 loop reads CASSLGTGIEQYF. CDR3 coding DNA: TGCGCCAGCAGCTTGGGGACAGGGATCGAGCAGTACTTC.

The rearrangement links TRBV7-2 to TRBJ1-6; D unclear. Trimming took off 5 bases at V and 9 bases at J, with 20 bases between the two ends. Germline CDR1 is SGHTA and CDR2 is FQGNSA. There are 16 residues in the CDR3. For the CDR3, the DNA is TGTGCCAGCAGCCCCCTAGTGGGGTTCACAGCTTCACCCCTCCACTTT. Translation: CASSPLVGFTASPLHF.

The V gene is TRBV4-3, the J gene TRBJ1-1; no definite D call. This CDR3 comprises 15 residues. Germline V gene data show CDR1 as LGHNA and CDR2 as YSLEER. V lost 0 bases to trimming and J lost 0 bases, with 8 bases between them. In DNA form, the CDR3 reads TGCGCCAGCAGCCAAGATTCGGGAATGAACACTGAAGCTTTCTTT. Residues: CASSQDSGMNTEAFF.

Here the CDR3 reads CATSKDLLHQPQHF. The DNA of the CDR3 is TGTGCCACCAGCAAGGACCTTCTTCATCAGCCCCAGCATTTT. The chain is built from TRBV15 and TRBJ1-5; no reliable D call. Per the germline V gene, CDR1 is LNHNV and CDR2 is YYDKDF (reference sequence). The CDR3 is made up of 14 amino acids. V was cut by 4 bases and J by 5 bases, with 12 bases left in between.

This clonotype was observed a handful of times. This sequence joins TRBV5-1 and TRBJ2-7, with D possibly matching TRBD2 (6 bases). There are 16 residues in the CDR3. Germline CDR1 SGHRS, CDR2 YFSETQ. The V and J ends lost 0 bases and 0 bases respectively, with 13 bases between them. The CDR3 DNA reads TGCGCCAGCAGCTTGGTACCAGCGGGTAACTCCTACGAGCAGTACTTC. It encodes CASSLVPAGNSYEQYF. The complete variable domain, with remaining parts taken from reference TRBV5-1 and TRBJ2-7, reads KAGVTQTPRYLIKTRGQQVTLSCSPISGHRSVSWYQQTPGQGLQFLFEYFSETQRNKGNFPGRFSGRQFSNSRSEMNVSTLELGDSALYLCASSLVPAGNSYEQYFGPGTRLTVT.

This clonotype was observed a handful of times. The chain uses TRBV5-1 and TRBJ2-2, with TRBD2 matching 9 bases. CDR1 and CDR2 (germline): SGHRS, YFSETQ. J gave up 1 base and V 2 bases, and 9 bases lay outside the gene matches. CDR3 length equals 18 residues. The CDR3 is CASSFPLTSGENTGELFF. CDR3 sequence (DNA): TGCGCCAGCAGCTTTCCGCTGACTAGCGGCGAGAACACCGGGGAGCTGTTTTTT.

The chain carries TRBV3-1 and TRBJ2-1, with 8 nucleotides matching TRBD2. CDR3 length: 14 amino acids. Germline V lookup: CDR1 LGHDT, CDR2 YNNKEL (reference sequence). J lost 9 bases, V lost 3 bases, and 7 bases had no gene match. The CDR3 is CASSHSGTRFEQFF. CDR3 DNA: TGTGCCAGCAGCCATTCCGGGACTAGGTTTGAGCAGTTCTTC.

The rearrangement joins TRBV25-1 to TRBJ2-7; TRBD1 is a possible D gene (6 bases). This CDR3 is 15 amino acids long. V was cut by 1 base and J by 5 bases, with 15 bases left in between. The V gene's germline CDR1 is MGHDK and CDR2 SYGVNS. The CDR3 DNA reads TGTGCCAGCAGTGAATGGCTGGGGGCTAGAGACGAGCAGTACTTC. Its translation: CASSEWLGARDEQYF.

V gene TRBV7-8 combines with J gene TRBJ2-1; D uncertain. Trimming removed 7 bases from V and 1 base from J, with 17 bases in between. The CDR3 length is 16 residues. Germline values: CDR1 SGHVS, CDR2 FQNEAQ. The CDR3 DNA sequence: TGTGCCAGCAACCAAAGAGTAGGCGAATCCTACAATGAGCAGTTCTTC. It translates to CASNQRVGESYNEQFF.

The gene calls are TRBV7-9 and TRBJ1-1; 7 bases are a match to TRBD1. V gave up 6 bases and J gave up 9 bases; unmatched junction bases: 7. The length of the CDR3 is 12 residues. Germline CDR1 reads SEHNR; CDR2 reads FQNEAQ (reference sequence). CDR3 amino acids: CASSLPGGKAFF. The CDR3 DNA follows: TGTGCCAGCAGTCTTCCAGGGGGTAAAGCTTTCTTT.

The chain carries TRBV29-1 and TRBJ2-7, with TRBD2 identical over 9 bases. Germline loops: CDR1 SQVTM, CDR2 ANQGSEA. CDR3 length equals 15 residues. J gave up 0 bases and V 2 bases, and 5 bases lay outside the gene matches. CDR3 in amino acids: CSVELAGRSSYEQYF. The CDR3 bases are TGCAGCGTTGAACTAGCGGGAAGGAGCTCCTACGAGCAGTACTTC.

The gene calls are TRBV9 and TRBJ1-4, with D uncertain. The germline V gene encodes CDR1 SGDLS and CDR2 YYNGEE. CDR3 length: 15 residues. V was trimmed by 2 bases and J by 3 bases, leaving 11 bases between them. CDR3 region: CASSVWGGPNEKLFF. CDR3 in DNA: TGTGCCAGCAGCGTCTGGGGAGGTCCTAATGAAAAACTGTTTTTT.

This rearrangement joins TRBV20-1 to TRBJ2-1; 9 bases are a match to TRBD2. There are 13 residues in the CDR3. Germline CDR1 and CDR2: DFQATT and SNEGSKA (reference sequence). J gave up 5 bases and V 6 bases, and 5 bases lay outside the gene matches. The CDR3: CSALSGGHNEQFF. The DNA of the CDR3 is TGCAGTGCCCTTAGCGGGGGACACAATGAGCAGTTCTTC.

The table lists this clonotype with a few counts. The genes are TRBV7-9 and TRBJ1-3; D is undetermined. CDR3 length: 14 amino acids. Germline lookup yields CDR1 SEHNR and CDR2 FQNEAQ (reference sequence). Trimming took off 2 bases at V and 10 bases at J, with 15 bases between the two ends. For the CDR3, the DNA is TGTGCCAGCAGCTTAAAATCCGCAGAGTATACCATATATTTT. Translation: CASSLKSAEYTIYF.

The rearrangement links TRBV5-1 to TRBJ2-1, with a weak D call TRBD1 (6 bases). Germline V gene lookup returns CDR1 SGHRS and CDR2 YFSETQ. V lost 4 bases to trimming and J lost 7 bases, with 15 bases between them. CDR3 length equals 14 residues. CDR3 sequence reads: CASSLGTGLNEQFF. In nucleotides, the CDR3 is TGCGCCAGCAGCCTAGGCACAGGGTTGAATGAGCAGTTCTTC.

The chain links TRBV5-1 to TRBJ2-7; 11 bases align to TRBD2. CDR3 size: 15 residues. Germline assignment: CDR1 SGHRS and CDR2 YFSETQ. Germline trimming cut 0 bases from V and 2 bases from J; bases unmatched to any gene: 1. The CDR3 spells CASSLVAGGPYEQYF. DNA for the CDR3: TGCGCCAGCAGCTTGGTAGCGGGAGGGCCCTACGAGCAGTACTTC.

The chain is built from TRBV20-1 and TRBJ1-1, with a possible D match to TRBD1 (5 bases). Deletions cut 5 bases from V and 4 bases from J, with 26 bases between. The CDR3 spans 17 residues. Germline V lookup: CDR1 DFQATT, CDR2 SNEGSKA (reference sequence). The CDR3 sequence is CSAGRMYWGIVATEAFF. DNA for the CDR3: TGCAGTGCTGGAAGAATGTATTGGGGGATTGTTGCCACTGAAGCTTTCTTT.

V usage is TRBV4-3 and J usage is TRBJ1-6, with 8 bases lining up with TRBD1. V trimming: 1 base; J trimming: 1 base; junction bases outside the gene matches: 12. Germline CDR1 LGHNA, CDR2 YSLEER. CDR3 length equals 20 residues. CDR3 bases: TGCGCCAGCAGCCAAGTACGGTCAGGGGGCGAGGCGTCCTATAATTCACCCCTCCACTTT. Its protein is CASSQVRSGGEASYNSPLHF.